The 25 T cell receptor beta chains below were found in one sample sequenced in a study of regulatory T cells in long-lasting Graves disease. Investigators prepared the TCR beta libraries by applying iRepertoire HTBI primers and Arm-PCR of CDR3 regions. Each CDR3 protein gets one entry after TCRdb re-called the multiplex PCR reads with MiXCR. The sample lists around 450,000 distinct CDR3 sequences, 15% occurring once. Time point: newly diagnosed GD, antithyroid drugs for less than 3 months. TCR sequences were obtained from RNA taken from PBMCs. The data also belong to a second study, concerning T cells in Graves' hyperthyroidism and ophthalmopathy.

Material: peripheral blood mononuclear cells (PBMCs), obtained at new diagnosis, from a patient treated with antithyroid drugs. These TCRs come from a woman in her forties with Graves disease.

Worth noting for this clonotype: A far larger clone is just one base off, so this is likely a read error. The V and J genes are TRBV2 and TRBJ2-1, with D tentatively TRBD1 (5 bases). The DNA end is more similar to TRBJ1-1, so the J call may be wrong. Germline assignment: CDR1 SNHLY and CDR2 FYNNEI. The CDR3 extends over 16 amino acids. In nucleotides, the CDR3 is TGTGCCAGCAGCTATCAGGGATACCCGGTTTCCACTGAAGCTTTCTTT. Translation gives CASSYQGYPVSTEAFF.

This rearrangement joins TRBV20-1 to TRBJ2-3; no firm D call. There are 13 residues in the CDR3. In germline, CDR1 is DFQATT, CDR2 SNEGSKA (reference sequence). The V end was cut by 2 bases, the J end by 0 bases, with 6 bases between. The CDR3: CSARWASTDTQYF. CDR3 in DNA: TGCAGTGCTAGATGGGCTAGCACAGATACGCAGTATTTT.

The sample holds many counts of this clonotype. The genes are TRBV11-2 and TRBJ1-2, with a possible D match to TRBD1 (5 bases). This CDR3 contains 15 residues. Per germline, CDR1 SGHAT and CDR2 FQNNGV. Trimming took off 0 bases at V and 4 bases at J, with 12 bases between the two ends. CDR3 coding DNA: TGTGCCAGCAGCTTAGAGGGTGGCCAGGGCTATGGCTACACCTTC. Its protein is CASSLEGGQGYGYTF.

This sequence joins TRBV20-1 and TRBJ2-2; 8 bases map to TRBD1. CDR1 and CDR2 from the germline V gene are DFQATT and SNEGSKA (reference sequence). Germline trimming cut 0 bases from V and 1 base from J; bases unmatched to any gene: 7. The CDR3 totals 17 residues. CDR3 region: CSARDRFGTGNTGELFF. The CDR3, as DNA: TGCAGTGCTAGAGATCGGTTTGGGACAGGGAACACCGGGGAGCTGTTTTTT.

This clonotype has ten or more counts. V is TRBV11-2 and J is TRBJ2-7; D possibly corresponds to TRBD2 (6 bases). Germline CDR1 SGHAT, CDR2 FQNNGV. This CDR3 region has 14 residues. The V end lost 5 bases, the J end lost 6 bases, and 17 bases lay between the germline ends. The CDR3 DNA sequence: TGTGCCAGCAGCCCCGGGGAGGCAATCCGCGAGCAGTACTTC. Translated: CASSPGEAIREQYF. Based on the CDR3 plus reference TRBV11-2 and TRBJ2-7, the full variable domain is EAGVAQSPRYKIIEKRQSVAFWCNPISGHATLYWYQQILGQGPKLLIQFQNNGVVDDSQLPKDRFSAERLKGVDSTLKIQPAKLEDSAVYLCASSPGEAIREQYFGPGTRLTVT.

This clonotype came up many times. This sequence joins TRBV2 and TRBJ2-3; 13 bases line up with TRBD2. J gave up 4 bases and V 6 bases, and 4 bases lay outside the gene matches. The CDR3 has 15 amino acids. Germline CDR1 and CDR2: SNHLY and FYNNEI. CDR3 residues: CASSGLAGDPDTQYF. CDR3 bases: TGTGCCAGCAGCGGACTAGCGGGAGACCCAGATACGCAGTATTTT.

This clonotype appeared many times. The chain links TRBV28 to TRBJ2-1; 9 bases line up with TRBD2. The CDR3 sequence is 16 residues long. Germline values: CDR1 MDHEN, CDR2 SYDVKM. Losses at the gene ends were 3 bases for V and 7 bases for J; bases not matched to a gene: 10. For the CDR3, the DNA is TGTGCCAGCAGTTTCGTTGTTGCGGGAGGGCCAAATGAGCAGTTCTTC. Residues: CASSFVVAGGPNEQFF.

Comment on this clonotype: This clone may be a read error of a much larger clone one base away. The chain has TRBV28 and TRBJ1-2; D possibly corresponds to TRBD1 (5 bases). The CDR3 has 14 residues. CDR1 is MDHEN and CDR2 is SYDVKM in the germline V gene. V was pared by 5 bases and J by 0 bases, with 10 bases between. The CDR3 DNA reads as TGTGCCAGCAGTCAAGGGGCACCTAACTATGGCTACACCTTC. Residues: CASSQGAPNYGYTF.

The chain employs TRBV27 and TRBJ1-2, with D possibly TRBD1 on 5 matching bases. V was shortened by 3 bases and J by 5 bases, with 13 bases between the two germline ends. The CDR3 totals 14 residues. Germline CDR1 MNHEY, CDR2 SMNVEV (reference sequence). CDR3 nucleotides: TGTGCCAGCAGTTTTGGGGCGACAGCGTATGGCTACACCTTC. Residues: CASSFGATAYGYTF.

The table lists this clonotype with many counts. The rearrangement uses TRBV11-2 and TRBJ2-3, with D perhaps TRBD2 (5 bases). The CDR3 sequence is 17 residues long. Trimming shortened V by 3 bases and J by 3 bases, and 19 bases separated the two germline ends. Germline loops: CDR1 SGHAT, CDR2 FQNNGV. CDR3 DNA: TGTGCCAGCAGCTTTACCGGTAAACTTAGAGGGACAGATACGCAGTATTTT. Translation: CASSFTGKLRGTDTQYF.

This clonotype was counted many times. This rearrangement joins TRBV6-1 to TRBJ2-1; 8 nucleotides match TRBD2. The CDR3 is 16 amino acids. Looked up from germline, CDR1 is MNHNS and CDR2 is SASEGT. V lost 6 bases to trimming and J lost 2 bases; unmatched junction nucleotides: 9. The CDR3 loop reads CASRMRGDGPYNEQFF. CDR3 DNA: TGTGCCAGCAGGATGCGGGGGGATGGCCCCTACAATGAGCAGTTCTTC.

This clonotype has a count of ten or more. V is TRBV12-3 or TRBV12-4 and J is TRBJ2-7; D is perhaps TRBD1 (6 bases). The CDR3 totals 16 residues. V gave up 6 bases and J gave up 3 bases, with 21 bases separating them. DNA for the CDR3: TGTGCCAGCAGCCCCCCGTATCCGGGCAGGGGCTACGAGCAGTACTTC. Its translation is CASSPPYPGRGYEQYF.

This clonotype was seen only once. A much larger clonotype is one base distant, so this may be a read error. This rearrangement joins TRBV19 to TRBJ1-4; D gene ambiguous. The V and J ends lost 8 bases and 4 bases respectively, with 14 bases between them. The CDR3 contains 14 residues. Germline assignment: CDR1 LNHDA and CDR2 SQIVND (reference sequence). For the CDR3, the DNA is TGTGCCAGTTACCCTCCAGGAGTTAATGAAAAACTGTTTTTT. As protein: CASYPPGVNEKLFF. Drawing the rest from reference TRBV19 and TRBJ1-4, the complete variable domain is DGGITQSPKYLFRKEGQNVTLSCEQNLNHDAMYWYRQDPGQGLRLIYYSQIVNDFQKGDIAEGYSVSREKKESFPLTVTSAQKNPTAFYLCASYPPGVNEKLFFGSGTQLSVL.

This clonotype was counted at least ten times. The chain is built from TRBV19 and TRBJ2-3; TRBD2 might be the D (6 bases). The CDR3 runs 22 residues. Germline V gene data show CDR1 as LNHDA and CDR2 as SQIVND (reference sequence). V was shortened by 0 bases and J by 0 bases, with 28 bases between the two germline ends. In nucleotides, the CDR3 is TGTGCCAGTAGTATAGAGGTTCGGGCTAGCGCACGAGCTGGTGCTAGCACAGATACGCAGTATTTT. It is translated as CASSIEVRASARAGASTDTQYF. Full variable domain (missing parts from reference TRBV19 and TRBJ2-3): DGGITQSPKYLFRKEGQNVTLSCEQNLNHDAMYWYRQDPGQGLRLIYYSQIVNDFQKGDIAEGYSVSREKKESFPLTVTSAQKNPTAFYLCASSIEVRASARAGASTDTQYFGPGTRLTVL.

This clonotype came up many times. This rearrangement joins TRBV18 to TRBJ2-5; the D gene is possibly TRBD1 (6 bases). Germline CDR1 is KGHSH and CDR2 is LQKENI. The CDR3 contains 12 residues. Trimming stripped 5 bases from V and 5 bases from J, with 9 bases between. CDR3 amino acids: CASSSDRETQYF. CDR3 DNA sequence: TGTGCCAGCTCATCCGACAGGGAGACCCAGTACTTC.

This clonotype was found a few times. This chain uses TRBV16 with TRBJ2-4; a possible D gene is TRBD2 (5 bases). The CDR3 loop spans 13 amino acids. The germline V gene encodes CDR1 KGHSY and CDR2 FQNENV. With 1 base removed from V and 8 bases from J, the gap between germline ends came to 9 bases. The chain's CDR3 is CASSQLVGDIQYF. The CDR3 coding sequence is TGTGCCAGCAGCCAATTAGTCGGGGACATTCAGTACTTC.

This clonotype has at least ten counts. CDR3 coding DNA: TGTGCCTGGTCTCCGACAGTGAACACCGGGGAGCTGTTTTTT. Protein product: CAWSPTVNTGELFF. V usage is TRBV30 and J usage is TRBJ2-2; maybe TRBD1 (5 bases). This CDR3 is 14 amino acids long. Germline V gene sequence: CDR1 GTSNPN, CDR2 SVGIG (reference sequence). Trimming cost V 5 bases and J 1 base, with 11 bases left between them.

The CDR3 spells CSVPGSSYNEQFF. The CDR3 coding sequence is TGCAGCGTTCCCGGGAGTTCCTACAATGAGCAGTTCTTC. The chain has TRBV29-1 and TRBJ2-1, with a weak D call TRBD2 (6 bases). Looked up from germline, CDR1 is SQVTM and CDR2 is ANQGSEA. With 5 bases removed from V and 1 base from J, the gap between germline ends came to 9 bases. The CDR3 runs to 13 residues.

This clonotype occurred many times. The gene calls are TRBV2 and TRBJ1-5; a weak D match, TRBD1 (5 bases). V lost 4 bases and J 2 bases, leaving 12 bases between the germline ends. This CDR3 spans 15 amino acids. In germline, CDR1 is SNHLY, CDR2 FYNNEI. The DNA for the CDR3 is TGTGCCAGCAGTGCGGGGGTCAGAGGCAATCAGCCCCAGCATTTT. Encoded protein: CASSAGVRGNQPQHF.

As for this clonotype: This may be a read error, as it is one base from a much larger clone. The chain couples TRBV12-3 or TRBV12-4 to TRBJ2-1; D gene unclear. The J call could be wrong; TRBJ2-5 is a better fit for the DNA end. The CDR3 contains 13 residues. CDR3 sequence reads: CACSLLNRETQYF. In nucleotides, the CDR3 is TGTGCCTGCAGTTTATTGAATCGGGAGACCCAGTACTTC.

At least ten counts were recorded for this clonotype. The chain has TRBV28 and TRBJ2-2; D is possibly TRBD1 or TRBD2 (5 bases each). The CDR3 runs to 16 residues. V lost 6 bases, J lost 1 base, and 15 bases lay in between. The germline V gene has CDR1 MDHEN and CDR2 SYDVKM. In DNA form, the CDR3 reads TGTGCCAGCAGCGACCCGGGGCCCTTGAACACCGGGGAGCTGTTTTTT. This sequence encodes CASSDPGPLNTGELFF.

This clonotype was counted ten times or more. The rearrangement links TRBV29-1 to TRBJ2-4; 10 bases map to TRBD2. In germline, CDR1 is SQVTM, CDR2 ANQGSEA. J gave up 3 bases and V 4 bases, and 6 bases lay outside the gene matches. The CDR3 loop spans 15 amino acids. CDR3 DNA: TGCAGCGTTGGGGGAGCGGGAGGGATCAAAAACATTCAGTACTTC. Protein sequence: CSVGGAGGIKNIQYF.

The chain couples TRBV5-6 to TRBJ1-4; D might be TRBD1 (5 bases). This CDR3 is 13 amino acids long. Germline values: CDR1 SGHDT, CDR2 YYEEEE. Trimming took off 4 bases at V and 6 bases at J, with 10 bases between the two ends. CDR3: CASSTGTHEKLFF. CDR3 nucleotide sequence: TGTGCCAGCAGCACCGGGACCCATGAAAAACTGTTTTTT.

This clonotype was seen more than once but under ten times. The junction departs from germline at one end; a sequencing error may be responsible. CDR3 sequence reads: CASSQSAETTGELFF. Written as DNA, the CDR3 is TGTGCCAGCAGCCAATCAGCGGAGACTACCGGGGAACTGTTTTTT. The chain uses TRBV3-1 and TRBJ2-2; TRBD2 is a possible D gene (5 bases). Germline CDR1 LGHDT, CDR2 YNNKEL (reference sequence). The length of the CDR3 is 15 residues.

This clonotype occurred many times. CDR3 bases: TGCGCCAGCAGCGGGACAGGGGGGTTGAATGAAGAGACCCAGTACTTC. Translating gives CASSGTGGLNEETQYF. The chain joins TRBV5-1 to TRBJ2-5, with 11 bases aligning to TRBD1. Germline CDR1 SGHRS, CDR2 YFSETQ. The CDR3 runs to 16 residues. V shed 4 bases, J shed 3 bases, and the junction held 8 bases outside the gene matches.